Presented here are 20 T cell receptor beta chains from one specimen sequenced in a study of glioma-infiltrating T cells after dendritic cell vaccination. The repertoire was sequenced with immunoSEQ multiplex PCR; TCRdb's copy has only in-frame clones and lacks some. The sample has approximately 60,000 clones; around 86% are singletons. Time point reported: after dendritic cell vaccination, including at tumor progression/relapse. Sequences were derived from blood, sampled after dendritic cell vaccination. The receptor source for this set is a human donor with glioblastoma.

The V and J genes are TRBV4-3 and TRBJ1-2, with D possibly TRBD1 on 6 matching bases. Trimming removed 5 bases at V and 3 bases at J, with 16 bases between. The CDR3 is made up of 15 amino acids. Germline CDR1 and CDR2: LGHNA and YSLEER. The CDR3 region is CASSVVQGSYYGYTF. The DNA for the CDR3 is TGCGCCAGCAGCGTTGTCCAGGGGAGTTACTATGGCTACACCTTC.

This chain connects TRBV7-9 to TRBJ1-5, with D possibly matching TRBD1 (6 bases). Trimming removed 5 bases at V and 2 bases at J, with 10 bases between. Per the germline V gene, CDR1 is SEHNR and CDR2 is FQNEAQ (reference sequence). The CDR3 covers 14 residues. CDR3 sequence reads: CASSGPGGNQPQHF. The CDR3 DNA follows: TGTGCCAGCAGCGGCCCAGGGGGCAATCAGCCCCAGCATTTT.

The chain uses TRBV18 and TRBJ1-3; D is ambiguous. This CDR3 has 14 amino acids. The V end lost 3 bases, the J end lost 8 bases, and 14 bases lay between the germline ends. CDR1 KGHSH and CDR2 LQKENI come from the germline V gene. This chain's CDR3 is CASSPMAGYDTIYF. Here the CDR3 DNA reads TGTGCCAGCTCACCGATGGCGGGGTACGACACCATATATTTT.

This sequence joins TRBV20-1 and TRBJ1-1; D is unresolved. Trimming took 3 bases from V and 3 from J, leaving 5 bases between them. Germline CDR1 reads DFQATT; CDR2 reads SNEGSKA (reference sequence). This CDR3 has 11 residues. The CDR3 here is CSAREDTEAFF. The CDR3 DNA reads as TGCAGTGCTAGGGAGGACACTGAAGCTTTCTTT.

J is TRBJ1-2 and V is TRBV29-1, with D perhaps matching TRBD1 (5 bases). Germline V gives CDR1 SQVTM, CDR2 ANQGSEA. This CDR3 contains 20 residues. Trimming removed 4 bases from V and 3 bases from J, with 33 bases in between. The DNA for the CDR3 is TGCAGCGTTGGGGATGAGGGGCGCGGGGTAGTGGGGGATTACTACTATGGCTACACCTTC. As protein: CSVGDEGRGVVGDYYYGYTF.

The chain joins TRBV6-5 to TRBJ2-7; possible D gene TRBD1, 6 bases. V lost 6 bases and J lost 3, with 15 bases in between. CDR3 length: 14 residues. Germline V gives CDR1 MNHEY, CDR2 SVGAGI. As DNA, the CDR3 is TGTGCCAGCAGGCGAGAGGACAGCTACTACGAGCAGTACTTC. It encodes CASRREDSYYEQYF.

The chain joins TRBV7-2 to TRBJ1-5, with 8 bases fitting TRBD1. V shed 4 bases, J shed 5 bases, and the junction held 4 bases outside the gene matches. CDR1 is SGHTA and CDR2 is FQGNSA in the germline V gene. The CDR3 loop spans 14 amino acids. Here the CDR3 DNA reads TGTGCCAGCAGCTCTGACAGGGGTTATCAGCCCCAGCATTTT. This gives the protein CASSSDRGYQPQHF.

J is TRBJ1-1 and V is TRBV18, with 10 positions matching TRBD1. With V trimmed by 5 bases and J by 6 bases, 6 bases remained unmatched. This CDR3 has 14 residues. Germline-derived CDR1 and CDR2 are KGHSH and LQKENI. This chain's CDR3 is CASSSRDRGAEAFF. The CDR3 DNA is TGTGCCAGCTCAAGCCGGGACAGGGGCGCTGAAGCTTTCTTT.

This chain joins TRBV7-7 and TRBJ1-1, with a tentative D call TRBD1 (6 bases). This CDR3 spans 12 amino acids. The germline CDR1 and CDR2 sequences are SSHAT and FNYEAQ (reference sequence). CDR3 DNA sequence: TGTGCTACCCAGAGGGGGGGCACTGAAGCTTTCTTT. Its protein is CATQRGGTEAFF.

To note about this clone: This CDR3 is also generated by other DNA sequences in the sample. The V gene is TRBV6-5, the J gene TRBJ1-2, with D maybe TRBD1 (5 bases). The ends were cut back, 6 bases at V and 5 bases at J, with 10 bases in the middle. The CDR3 covers 12 residues. Germline V gives CDR1 MNHEY, CDR2 SVGAGI. The CDR3 DNA reads TGTGCCAGCAGCTCAGGGTGGTATGGCTACACCTTC. The encoded protein is CASSSGWYGYTF.

This rearrangement joins TRBV20-1 to TRBJ2-5, with 9 bases identical to TRBD1. The germline CDR1 and CDR2 sequences are DFQATT and SNEGSKA (reference sequence). The CDR3 extends over 11 amino acids. Trimming removed 5 bases from V and 14 bases from J; junction bases left unmatched: 9. CDR3 sequence (DNA): TGCAGTGCTGGACCTGCGGGACAGGGTTACTTC. Protein sequence: CSAGPAGQGYF.

The chain links TRBV30 to TRBJ2-1, with TRBD2 identical over 7 bases. V lost 1 base and J lost 5; bases outside the gene matches: 11. CDR1 and CDR2 from the germline V gene are GTSNPN and SVGIG (reference sequence). This CDR3 region has 16 residues. The CDR3 loop is CAWSALDTGGDNEQFF. CDR3 in DNA: TGTGCCTGGAGTGCCCTGGACACGGGGGGTGACAATGAGCAGTTCTTC.

This chain joins TRBV6-6 and TRBJ1-3; TRBD1 aligns across 7 bases. Losses at the gene ends were 4 bases for V and 4 bases for J; bases not matched to a gene: 1. This CDR3 region has 13 residues. CDR1 MNHNY and CDR2 SVGAGI come from the germline V gene (reference sequence). The DNA for the CDR3 is TGTGCCAGCAGTTTGGGACAGGGAAACACCATATATTTT. Translating it yields CASSLGQGNTIYF.

The V and J genes are TRBV5-1 and TRBJ1-1; unclear D gene. Per germline, CDR1 SGHRS and CDR2 YFSETQ. Trimming stripped 1 base from V and 6 bases from J, with 10 bases between. This CDR3 has 13 residues. This CDR3 is CASSLSQVAEAFF. CDR3 DNA: TGCGCCAGCAGCTTGTCCCAGGTGGCTGAAGCTTTCTTT.

This clone turned up a few times. V usage is TRBV7-9 and J usage is TRBJ1-3; 7 bases map to TRBD1. Per germline, CDR1 SEHNR and CDR2 FQNEAQ (reference sequence). The CDR3 contains 12 residues. Trimming at V came to 5 bases and at J to 8 bases, leaving 3 bases not matched to a gene. The CDR3 is CASSPQGDTIYF. The CDR3 DNA reads TGTGCCAGCAGCCCTCAGGGGGACACCATATATTTT.

The chain links TRBV30 to TRBJ1-5, with a weak D call TRBD1 (5 bases). Germline V gene lookup returns CDR1 GTSNPN and CDR2 SVGIG (reference sequence). V was shortened by 2 bases and J by 7 bases, with 21 bases between the two germline ends. The CDR3 runs to 16 residues. CDR3 amino acids: CAWSPPWGEVRQPQHF. The DNA for the CDR3 is TGTGCCTGGAGTCCCCCTTGGGGGGAGGTCAGGCAGCCCCAGCATTTT.

The CDR3 DNA reads TGTGCCAAGAGGGCCCCCGATGGCTCTGAAGCTTTCTTT. The encoded protein is CAKRAPDGSEAFF. The rearrangement joins TRBV11-3 to TRBJ1-1; no definite D call. This CDR3 contains 13 residues. V lost 10 bases and J 6 bases, leaving 18 bases between the germline ends. The V gene's germline CDR1 is SGHNT and CDR2 YENEEA.

The CDR3 here is CASSLTSGRDTGELFF. CDR3 nucleotides: TGTGCCAGCAGCTTAACTAGCGGGAGGGACACCGGGGAGCTGTTTTTT. The chain carries TRBV7-6 and TRBJ2-2; 13 bases map to TRBD2. Germline trimming cut 2 bases from V and 3 bases from J; bases unmatched to any gene: 0. The CDR3 is 16 amino acids. Germline V gene data show CDR1 as SGHVS and CDR2 as FNYEAQ.

V usage is TRBV5-1 and J usage is TRBJ1-1, with 11 nucleotides matching TRBD1. The CDR3 length is 15 residues. Per germline, CDR1 SGHRS and CDR2 YFSETQ. Trimming at V came to 4 bases and at J to 3 bases, leaving 5 bases not matched to a gene. The CDR3, as DNA: TGCGCCAGCAGCCGGACAGGGGGCGCGGACACTGAAGCTTTCTTT. Translating it yields CASSRTGGADTEAFF.

This chain links TRBV18 with TRBJ2-5, with D possibly TRBD1 on 6 matching bases. Trimming cost V 5 bases and J 5 bases, with 18 bases left between them. This CDR3 is 15 amino acids long. Per germline, CDR1 KGHSH and CDR2 LQKENI. The DNA of the CDR3 is TGTGCCAGCTCAGCACAACAGGGCCTCGGGGAGACCCAGTACTTC. This codes for CASSAQQGLGETQYF.